This is a list of T cell receptor beta chains from one sample in a study of shared clonotypes between healthy human individuals. The method was immunoSEQ multiplex PCR; TCRdb's version includes in-frame clones alone and lacks a portion of them. The sample shows about 2.2 million clones, around 93% of them seen only once. Sequenced input: naive CD8+ T cells from PBMCs. These receptor sequences come from a man aged 18 to 29 in good health. Some clones in this sample may be carry-over from other donors' samples. The CDR3 runs from the conserved cysteine through the conserved F or W. D genes are given only for firm matches. Some rows mark clone size as missing; the rest say once, few, many or name a class of expanded clone.

j_call	d_call	v_call	clone_size	cdr3_nt	cdr3_aa
TRBJ1-2	NA	TRBV2	once	TGTGCCACCCCAAGGGCAGAGAACTATGGCTACACCTTC	CATPRAENYGYTF
TRBJ1-1	NA	TRBV11-2	NA	TGTGCCAGCACCGAAGGGGGTAAGATCGCTGAAGCTTTCTTT	CASTEGGKIAEAFF
TRBJ1-1	TRBD1	TRBV5-1	NA	TGCGCCAGCAGCCCGGAGGGGGCCGCGAGCACTGAAGCTTTCTTT	CASSPEGAASTEAFF
TRBJ2-7	NA	TRBV6-5	NA	TGTGCCAGCAGCCCCGCTCCTATTCCCGATGACCTAAAGTTC	CASSPAPIPDDLKF
TRBJ1-1	NA	TRBV4-1	NA	TGCGCCAGCAGCCAAGTCACGACACTAATTAACACTGAAGCTTTCTTT	CASSQVTTLINTEAFF
TRBJ2-7	NA	TRBV27	NA	TGTGCCAGCAATGGCCTAGCCGGAGGCAGTGTGATCGAGCAGTACTTC	CASNGLAGGSVIEQYF
TRBJ1-5	NA	TRBV30	NA	TGTGCCTGGAGATTCAAGGGGGGGAGCAATCAGCCCCAGCATTTT	CAWRFKGGSNQPQHF
TRBJ2-1	NA	TRBV27	NA	TGTGCCAGCAGTTTATCCGATAATCTGGATGAGCAGTTCTTC	CASSLSDNLDEQFF
TRBJ1-1	NA	TRBV7-6	NA	TGTGCCAGCAGCTTAGTTATAGGGTTGAACACTGAAGCTTTCTTT	CASSLVIGLNTEAFF
TRBJ2-7	NA	TRBV10-1	few	TGCGCCAGCAGTGGGACAGAGACCTACGAGCAGTACTTC	CASSGTETYEQYF